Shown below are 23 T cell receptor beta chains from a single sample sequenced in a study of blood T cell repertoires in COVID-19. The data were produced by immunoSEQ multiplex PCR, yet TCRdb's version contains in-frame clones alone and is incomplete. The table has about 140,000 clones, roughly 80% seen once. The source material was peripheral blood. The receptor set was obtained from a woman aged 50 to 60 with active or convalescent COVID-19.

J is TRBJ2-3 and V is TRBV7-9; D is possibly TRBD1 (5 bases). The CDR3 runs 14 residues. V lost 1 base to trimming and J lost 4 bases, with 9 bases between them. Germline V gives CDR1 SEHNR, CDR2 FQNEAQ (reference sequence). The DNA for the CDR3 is TGTGCCAGCAGCTTAGGGGAAGGGGCAGATACGCAGTATTTT. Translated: CASSLGEGADTQYF.

The CDR3 protein is CASSGRQGVDGYTF. The CDR3, as DNA: TGTGCCAGCAGTGGGCGACAGGGAGTAGATGGCTACACCTTC. This sequence joins TRBV2 and TRBJ1-2, with TRBD1 identical over 7 bases. Germline trimming cut 4 bases from V and 6 bases from J; bases unmatched to any gene: 8. CDR3 length: 14 amino acids. Germline CDR1 reads SNHLY; CDR2 reads FYNNEI.

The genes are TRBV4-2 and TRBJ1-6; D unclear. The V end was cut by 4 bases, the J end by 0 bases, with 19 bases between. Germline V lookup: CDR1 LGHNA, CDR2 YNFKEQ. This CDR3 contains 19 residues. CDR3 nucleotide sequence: TGTGCCAGCAGCCTTAACCCCCTATCTCCGAGCTCCTATAATTCACCCCTCCACTTT. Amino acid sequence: CASSLNPLSPSSYNSPLHF.

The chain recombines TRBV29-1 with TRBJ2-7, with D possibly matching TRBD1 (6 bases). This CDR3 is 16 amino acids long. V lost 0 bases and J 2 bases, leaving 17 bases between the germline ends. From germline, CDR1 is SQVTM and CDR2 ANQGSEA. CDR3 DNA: TGCAGCGTTGAAGATCCTTTTCTGTACAGGGCCTACGAGCAGTACTTC. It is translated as CSVEDPFLYRAYEQYF.

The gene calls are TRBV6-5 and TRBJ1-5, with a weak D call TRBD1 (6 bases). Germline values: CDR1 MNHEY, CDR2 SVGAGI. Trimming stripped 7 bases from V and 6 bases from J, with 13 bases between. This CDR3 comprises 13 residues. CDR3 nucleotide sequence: TGTGCCAGCACCCCGGGGGGCGCTCAGCCCCAGCATTTT. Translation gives CASTPGGAQPQHF.

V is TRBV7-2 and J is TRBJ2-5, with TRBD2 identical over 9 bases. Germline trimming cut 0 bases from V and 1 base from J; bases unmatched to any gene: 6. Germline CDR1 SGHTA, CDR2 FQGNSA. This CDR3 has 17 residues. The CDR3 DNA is TGTGCCAGCAGCTTAGCCTCTAGCGGGGCCGCCCAAGAGACCCAGTACTTC. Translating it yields CASSLASSGAAQETQYF.

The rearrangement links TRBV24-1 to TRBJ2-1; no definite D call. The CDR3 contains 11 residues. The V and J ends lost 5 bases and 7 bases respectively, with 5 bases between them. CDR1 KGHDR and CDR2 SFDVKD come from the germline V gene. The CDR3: CATSVDNEQFF. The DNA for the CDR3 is TGTGCCACCAGTGTAGATAATGAGCAGTTCTTC.

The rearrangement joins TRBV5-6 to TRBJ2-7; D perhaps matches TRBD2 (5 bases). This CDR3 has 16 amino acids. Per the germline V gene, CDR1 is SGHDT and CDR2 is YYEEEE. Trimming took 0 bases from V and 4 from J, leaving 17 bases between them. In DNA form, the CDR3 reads TGTGCCAGCAGCTTGGACTCCGGTACAGCGGCTTACGAGCAGTACTTC. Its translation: CASSLDSGTAAYEQYF.

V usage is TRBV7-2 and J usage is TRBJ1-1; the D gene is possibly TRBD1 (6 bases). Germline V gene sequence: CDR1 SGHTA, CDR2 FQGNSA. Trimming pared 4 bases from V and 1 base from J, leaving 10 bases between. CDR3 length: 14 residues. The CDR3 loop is CASSYREGNTEAFF. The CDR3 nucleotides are TGTGCCAGCAGCTACAGGGAGGGGAACACTGAAGCTTTCTTT.

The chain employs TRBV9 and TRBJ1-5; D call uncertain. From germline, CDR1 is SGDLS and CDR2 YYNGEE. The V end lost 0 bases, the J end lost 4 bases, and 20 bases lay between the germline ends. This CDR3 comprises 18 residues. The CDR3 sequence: CASSVEGKRRRGNQPQHF. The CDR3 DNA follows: TGTGCCAGCAGCGTAGAAGGAAAACGGAGGCGGGGAAATCAGCCCCAGCATTTT. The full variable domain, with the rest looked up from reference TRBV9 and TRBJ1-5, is DSGVTQTPKHLITATGQRVTLRCSPRSGDLSVYWYQQSLDQGLQFLIQYYNGEERAKGNILERFSAQQFPDLHSELNLSSLELGDSALYFCASSVEGKRRRGNQPQHFGDGTRLSIL.

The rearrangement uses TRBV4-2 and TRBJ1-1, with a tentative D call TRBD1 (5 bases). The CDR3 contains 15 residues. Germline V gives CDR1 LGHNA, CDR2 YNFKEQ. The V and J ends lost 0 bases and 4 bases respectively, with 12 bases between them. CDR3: CASSQDWQGGTEAFF. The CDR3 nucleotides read TGTGCCAGCAGCCAAGATTGGCAGGGAGGCACTGAAGCTTTCTTT.

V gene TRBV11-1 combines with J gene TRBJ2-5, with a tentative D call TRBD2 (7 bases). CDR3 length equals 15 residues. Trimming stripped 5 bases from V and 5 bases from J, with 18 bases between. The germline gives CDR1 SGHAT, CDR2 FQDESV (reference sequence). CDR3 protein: CASSHEGGMQETQYF. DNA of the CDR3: TGTGCCAGCAGCCACGAGGGGGGGATGCAGGAGACCCAGTACTTC.

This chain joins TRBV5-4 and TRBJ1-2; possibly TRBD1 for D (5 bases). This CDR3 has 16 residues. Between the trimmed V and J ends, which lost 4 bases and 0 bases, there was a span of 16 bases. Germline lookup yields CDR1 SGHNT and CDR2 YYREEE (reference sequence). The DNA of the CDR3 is TGTGCCAGCAGCCCGGGGGGGGGAAACCCTAACTATGGCTACACCTTC. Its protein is CASSPGGGNPNYGYTF.

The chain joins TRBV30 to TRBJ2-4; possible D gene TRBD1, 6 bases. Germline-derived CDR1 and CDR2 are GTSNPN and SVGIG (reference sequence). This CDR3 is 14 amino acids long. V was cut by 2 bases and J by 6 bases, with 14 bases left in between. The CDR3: CAWSLGQRGNIQYF. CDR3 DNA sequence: TGTGCCTGGAGTTTGGGACAAAGGGGAAACATTCAGTACTTC. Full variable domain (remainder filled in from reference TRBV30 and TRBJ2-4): SQTIHQWPATLVQPVGSPLSLECTVEGTSNPNLYWYRQAAGRGLQLLFYSVGIGQISSEVPQNLSASRPQDRQFILSSKKLLLSDSGFYLCAWSLGQRGNIQYFGAGTRLSVL.

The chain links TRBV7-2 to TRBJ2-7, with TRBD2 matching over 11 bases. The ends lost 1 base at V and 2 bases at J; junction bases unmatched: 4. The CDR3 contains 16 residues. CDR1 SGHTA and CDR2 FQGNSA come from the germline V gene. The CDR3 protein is CASSLEGTSGTYEQYF. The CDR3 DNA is TGTGCCAGCAGCTTAGAAGGGACTAGCGGTACCTACGAGCAGTACTTC. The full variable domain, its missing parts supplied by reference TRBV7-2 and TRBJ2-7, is GAGVSQSPSNKVTEKGKDVELRCDPISGHTALYWYRQSLGQGLEFLIYFQGNSAPDKSGLPSDRFSAERTGGSVSTLTIQRTQQEDSAVYLCASSLEGTSGTYEQYFGPGTRLTVT.

CDR3 DNA: TGCGCCAGCAACACTGATGGCGGCTTATACAATGAGCAGTTCTTC. This encodes CASNTDGGLYNEQFF. The chain has TRBV5-1 and TRBJ2-1; no clear D. Trimming pared 6 bases from V and 4 bases from J, leaving 17 bases between. The CDR3 runs 15 residues. Germline-derived CDR1 and CDR2 are SGHRS and YFSETQ.

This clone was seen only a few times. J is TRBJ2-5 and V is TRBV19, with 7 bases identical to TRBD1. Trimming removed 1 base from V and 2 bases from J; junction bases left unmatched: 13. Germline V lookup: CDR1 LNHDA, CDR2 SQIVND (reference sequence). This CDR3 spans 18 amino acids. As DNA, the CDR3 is TGTGCCAGTAGTATAGCCCTCGCCGGGACAGCCATACAAGAGACCCAGTACTTC. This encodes CASSIALAGTAIQETQYF.

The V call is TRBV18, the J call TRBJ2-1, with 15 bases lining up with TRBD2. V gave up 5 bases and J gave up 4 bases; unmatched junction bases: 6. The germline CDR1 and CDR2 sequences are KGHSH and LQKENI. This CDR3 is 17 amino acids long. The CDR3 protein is CASSSGLAGGRYNEQFF. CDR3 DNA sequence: TGTGCCAGCTCATCCGGACTAGCGGGGGGGCGGTACAATGAGCAGTTCTTC.

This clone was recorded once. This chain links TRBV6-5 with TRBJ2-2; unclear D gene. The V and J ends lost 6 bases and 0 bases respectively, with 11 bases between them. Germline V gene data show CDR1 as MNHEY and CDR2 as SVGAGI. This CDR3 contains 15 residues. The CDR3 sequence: CASSKTRTNTGELFF. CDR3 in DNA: TGTGCCAGCAGCAAGACACGAACGAACACCGGGGAGCTGTTTTTT.

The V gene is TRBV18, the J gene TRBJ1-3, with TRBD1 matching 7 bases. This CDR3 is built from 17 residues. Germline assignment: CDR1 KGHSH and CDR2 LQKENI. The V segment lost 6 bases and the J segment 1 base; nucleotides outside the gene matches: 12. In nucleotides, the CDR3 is TGTGCCAGCTCGAGAGGGGGCAGCGAGTTTTCTGGAAACACCATATATTTT. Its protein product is CASSRGGSEFSGNTIYF.

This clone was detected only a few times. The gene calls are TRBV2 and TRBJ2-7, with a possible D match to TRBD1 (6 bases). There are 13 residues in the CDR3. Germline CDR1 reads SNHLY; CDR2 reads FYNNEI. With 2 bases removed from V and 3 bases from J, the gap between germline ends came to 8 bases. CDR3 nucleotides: TGTGCCAGCAGTGAATTGGACAGCTACGAGCAGTACTTC. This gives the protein CASSELDSYEQYF.

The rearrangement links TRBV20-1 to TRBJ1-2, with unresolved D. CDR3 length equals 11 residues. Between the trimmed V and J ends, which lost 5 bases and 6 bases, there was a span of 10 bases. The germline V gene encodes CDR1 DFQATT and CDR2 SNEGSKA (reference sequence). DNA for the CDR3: TGCAGTGCTCCACTCGGGGATGGCTACACCTTC. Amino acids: CSAPLGDGYTF.

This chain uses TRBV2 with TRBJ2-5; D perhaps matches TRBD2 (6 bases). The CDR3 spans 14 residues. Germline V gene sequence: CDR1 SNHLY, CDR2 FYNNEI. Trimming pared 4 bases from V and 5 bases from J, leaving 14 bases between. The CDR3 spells CASSAGSLAETQYF. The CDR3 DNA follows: TGTGCCAGCAGTGCAGGCTCCCTAGCGGAGACCCAGTACTTC.